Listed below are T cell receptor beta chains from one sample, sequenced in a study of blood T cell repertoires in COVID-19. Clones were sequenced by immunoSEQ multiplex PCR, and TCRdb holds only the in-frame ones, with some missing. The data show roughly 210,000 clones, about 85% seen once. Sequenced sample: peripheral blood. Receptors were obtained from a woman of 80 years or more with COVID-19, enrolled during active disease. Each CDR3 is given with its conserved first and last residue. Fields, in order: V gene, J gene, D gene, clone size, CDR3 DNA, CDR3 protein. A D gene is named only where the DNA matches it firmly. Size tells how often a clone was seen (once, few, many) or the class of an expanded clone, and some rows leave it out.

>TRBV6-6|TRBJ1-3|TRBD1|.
TGTGCCAGCAGGCCTCCGCAGGGGGTAGCTGGAAACACCATATATTTT
CASRPPQGVAGNTIYF
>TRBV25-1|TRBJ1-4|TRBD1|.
TGTGCCAGCAGTGCCTTACAGGGGGTACATGAAAAACTGTTTTTT
CASSALQGVHEKLFF
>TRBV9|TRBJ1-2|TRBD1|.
TGTGCCAGCAGCCTTCAAATGGAACAGGGGAAGAACTATGGCTACACCTTC
CASSLQMEQGKNYGYTF
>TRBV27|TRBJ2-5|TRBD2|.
TGTGCCAGCAGTTTTCGCGGGGGGGTGGAGACCCAGTACTTC
CASSFRGGVETQYF
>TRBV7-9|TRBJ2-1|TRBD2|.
TGTGCCAGCAGCCCCAGCGGGGCGGGGCTTGAGCAGTTCTTC
CASSPSGAGLEQFF
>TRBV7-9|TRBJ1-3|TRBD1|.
TGTGCCAGCAGTTTTTCGACAGGGGTGGGCAACACCATATATTTT
CASSFSTGVGNTIYF
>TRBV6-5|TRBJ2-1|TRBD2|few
TGTGCCAGCAGCTCCGGACTAGCTGAGCAGTTCTTC
CASSSGLAEQFF
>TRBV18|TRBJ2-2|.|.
TGTGCCAGCTCACCCAAGAACACCGGGGAGCTGTTTTTT
CASSPKNTGELFF
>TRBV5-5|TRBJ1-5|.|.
TGTGCCAGCAGCTTACAGCTTGCCGGGATGGGACAGCCCCAGCATTTT
CASSLQLAGMGQPQHF
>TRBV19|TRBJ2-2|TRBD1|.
TGTGCCAGTAGTATGAGGGGGCCGGTGAACACCGGGGAGCTGTTTTTT
CASSMRGPVNTGELFF
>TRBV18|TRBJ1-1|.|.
TGTGCCAGCTCGGCGGGGCAGAACACTGAAGCTTTCTTT
CASSAGQNTEAFF
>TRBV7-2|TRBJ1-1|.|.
TGTGCCAGCGGCCGTAGAGGAATAGGATCTGAAGCTTTCTTT
CASGRRGIGSEAFF
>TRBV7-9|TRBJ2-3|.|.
TGTGCCAGCAGCCCGACTAGCACAGATACGCAGTATTTT
CASSPTSTDTQYF
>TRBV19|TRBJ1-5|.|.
TGTGCCAGTAGTATAATAGGGAGGGGTTCGTATCAGCCCCAGCATTTT
CASSIIGRGSYQPQHF
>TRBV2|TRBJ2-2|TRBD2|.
TGTGCCAGCAGTGTGACTAGCGGGGCAAACACCGGGGAGCTGTTTTTT
CASSVTSGANTGELFF
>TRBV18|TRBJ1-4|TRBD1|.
TGTGCCAGCTCACTCGAGACAGGGCTTAATGAAAAACTGTTTTTT
CASSLETGLNEKLFF
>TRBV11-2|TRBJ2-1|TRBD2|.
TGTGCCAGCAGCTCCACTAGCGGGGGGGCTTATGAGCAGTTCTTC
CASSSTSGGAYEQFF
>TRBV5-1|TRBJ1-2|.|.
TGCGCCAGCAGCACGGACAGAGGGAGCTATGGCTACACCTTC
CASSTDRGSYGYTF
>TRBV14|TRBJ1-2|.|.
TGTGCCAGCAGCAACTACAGGGATGGCTACACCTTC
CASSNYRDGYTF
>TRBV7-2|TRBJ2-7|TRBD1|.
TGTGCCAGCAGCTCATCGGGACAGGTCTACGAGCAGTACTTC
CASSSSGQVYEQYF
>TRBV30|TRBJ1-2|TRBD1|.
TGTGCCTGGAGTCCCCGGACAGGGGGAGTGGTTGGCTACACCTTC
CAWSPRTGGVVGYTF
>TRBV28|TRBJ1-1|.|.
TGTGCCACCCAGGGGTCCTTGAACACTGAAGCTTTCTTT
CATQGSLNTEAFF
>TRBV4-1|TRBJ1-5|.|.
TGCGCCAGCAGCCAAGCACAGGTTCCCCAGCCCCAGCATTTT
CASSQAQVPQPQHF
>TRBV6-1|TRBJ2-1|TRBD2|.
TGTGCCAGCAGTGAAGTCCTAGCGGGGGGGTACAATGAGCAGTTCTTC
CASSEVLAGGYNEQFF
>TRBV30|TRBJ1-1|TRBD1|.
TGTGCCTGGAGGCCGACAGGGGGCCTCACTGAAGCTTTCTTT
CAWRPTGGLTEAFF
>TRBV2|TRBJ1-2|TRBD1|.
TGTGCCAGCAGTGATACGACAGGGGCCTTAGGAGGCTACACCTTC
CASSDTTGALGGYTF
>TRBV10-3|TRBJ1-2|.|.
TGTGCCATCAGTTCCGGGACAAACTATGGCTACACCTTC
CAISSGTNYGYTF
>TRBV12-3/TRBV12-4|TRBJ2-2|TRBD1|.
TGTGCCAGCAACAGGGGGTCCACCGGGGAGCTGTTTTTT
CASNRGSTGELFF
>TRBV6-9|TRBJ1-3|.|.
TGTGCCAGCAAACCTATGAACCGAGGGTTTAACACCATATATTTT
CASKPMNRGFNTIYF
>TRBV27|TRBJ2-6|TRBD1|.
TGTGCCAGCAGCAGGGACAGGGGGGCTGGGGCCAACGTCCTGACTTTC
CASSRDRGAGANVLTF
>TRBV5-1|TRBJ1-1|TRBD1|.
TGCGCCAGCAGCCCGAGTACAGGGGCTGTCACTGAAGCTTTCTTT
CASSPSTGAVTEAFF
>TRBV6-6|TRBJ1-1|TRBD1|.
TGTGCCAGCAGTGTGGGACAGGGGGCTTATACTGAAGCTTTCTTT
CASSVGQGAYTEAFF
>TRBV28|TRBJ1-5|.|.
TGTGCCAGCAGTTTAGCATTGGGGGCCCTAAAGGAGCCCCAGCATTTT
CASSLALGALKEPQHF
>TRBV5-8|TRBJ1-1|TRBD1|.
TGTGCCAGCAGCTGGGGGGACAGGGGAGGGTACACTGAAGCTTTCTTT
CASSWGDRGGYTEAFF
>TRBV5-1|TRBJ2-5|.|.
TGCGCCAGCAGCCGCACAGAAGAGACCCAGTACTTC
CASSRTEETQYF
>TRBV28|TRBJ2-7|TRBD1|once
TGTGCCAGCAGTCGCCCCAGCCTGGGACAGAACGAGCAGTACTTC
CASSRPSLGQNEQYF
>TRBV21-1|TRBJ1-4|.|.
TGTGCCAGCAGCAAAGGGGGCCAACACATTAGGGATGAAAAACTGTTTTTT
CASSKGGQHIRDEKLFF
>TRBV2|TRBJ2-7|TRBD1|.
TGTGCCAGCAAACAGGGGCAATCCCCCCTCGGCGAGCAGTACTTC
CASKQGQSPLGEQYF
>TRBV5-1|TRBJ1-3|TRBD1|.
TGCGCCAGCAGCGTGACAGGGTCCGGAAACACCATATATTTT
CASSVTGSGNTIYF
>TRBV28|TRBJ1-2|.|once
TGTGCCAGCAAGGTCCCGTCGGGGGGCTACACCTTC
CASKVPSGGYTF
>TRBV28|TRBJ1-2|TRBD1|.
TGTGCCAGCAGTTCCCCCGGGACAGGGGGCGGAGTTGGCTATGGCTACACCTTC
CASSSPGTGGGVGYGYTF